The 26 T cell receptor beta chains presented below share a single source sample, sequenced in a study of tumor-infiltrating lymphocytes in localized non-small cell lung cancer (dated by TCRdb to the early 2020s). The library was made by the immunoSEQ multiplex PCR assay. TCRdb retrieved this table from immuneACCESS and kept in-frame rearrangements only. Not all clones are present; in checked studies, unresolved V genes account for under half, and no reason is known for the remainder. This sample holds thousands of clones; 79% were observed only once. The ten top clones hold about 13% of the sample. Sequencing was done on a sample of uninvolved lung tissue not adjacent to the tumor. These receptor sequences come from a human donor with non-small cell lung cancer.

The chain employs TRBV6-5 and TRBJ1-1; 7 nucleotides line up with TRBD1. This CDR3 has 13 residues. J was trimmed by 2 bases and V by 6 bases; bases with no gene match: 3. The germline V gene encodes CDR1 MNHEY and CDR2 SVGAGI. CDR3 bases: TGTGCCAGCAGAGGACAGGATAACACTGAAGCTTTCTTT. Residues: CASRGQDNTEAFF.

This clone appeared once. V usage is TRBV11-2 and J usage is TRBJ2-6, with D possibly being TRBD1 or TRBD2 (6 bases each). The CDR3 runs to 15 residues. V lost 5 bases and J lost 2, with 10 bases in between. Germline values: CDR1 SGHAT, CDR2 FQNNGV. The CDR3 spells CASSTRGAGANVLTF. The CDR3 DNA sequence: TGTGCCAGCAGCACTAGGGGGGCTGGGGCCAACGTCCTGACTTTC. Using reference TRBV11-2 and TRBJ2-6 for the parts outside the CDR3, the full variable domain is EAGVAQSPRYKIIEKRQSVAFWCNPISGHATLYWYQQILGQGPKLLIQFQNNGVVDDSQLPKDRFSAERLKGVDSTLKIQPAKLEDSAVYLCASSTRGAGANVLTFGAGSRLTVL.

The chain links TRBV10-3 to TRBJ2-2, with 8 nucleotides matching TRBD1. Germline V lookup: CDR1 ENHRY, CDR2 SYGVKD. After removal of 0 bases from V and 6 bases from J, the junction contained 6 bases not matched to a gene. The CDR3 spans 16 residues. The CDR3 nucleotides read TGTGCCATCAGTGAGTCAGGGCAGGGGGCCCCCGGGGAGCTGTTTTTT. It encodes CAISESGQGAPGELFF.

The V call is TRBV5-6, the J call TRBJ1-2, with a weak D call TRBD1 (6 bases). The CDR3 consists of 14 residues. The V and J ends lost 4 bases and 4 bases respectively, with 14 bases between them. CDR1 is SGHDT and CDR2 is YYEEEE in the germline V gene. The CDR3 is CASSPGQFLYGYTF. CDR3 nucleotides: TGTGCCAGCAGCCCTGGACAGTTCCTCTATGGCTACACCTTC.

The rearrangement links TRBV19 to TRBJ1-1; 9 nucleotides agree with TRBD1. The germline gives CDR1 LNHDA, CDR2 SQIVND (reference sequence). The CDR3 totals 17 residues. The trim removed 5 bases at V and 0 bases at J, leaving 10 bases unmatched. The CDR3 loop reads CASSAGTGLFMNTEAFF. The CDR3 DNA follows: TGTGCCAGTAGTGCTGGGACAGGGTTATTCATGAACACTGAAGCTTTCTTT.

This rearrangement joins TRBV5-1 to TRBJ1-2; no firm D call. V lost 4 bases to trimming and J lost 2 bases, with 6 bases between them. The CDR3 loop spans 12 amino acids. CDR1 and CDR2 from the germline V gene are SGHRS and YFSETQ. The CDR3 coding sequence is TGCGCCAGCAGCCAAGAAAACTATGGCTACACCTTC. Its protein product is CASSQENYGYTF.

This clone appeared a few times. This chain uses TRBV9 with TRBJ2-5; TRBD1 might be the D (5 bases). V lost 0 bases and J lost 5, with 11 bases in between. The germline gives CDR1 SGDLS, CDR2 YYNGEE. The CDR3 runs to 14 residues. The CDR3 nucleotides read TGTGCCAGCAGCGTAGGTGCAGGGTGGGAGACCCAGTACTTC. Translating gives CASSVGAGWETQYF.

J is TRBJ2-5 and V is TRBV4-1; 12 bases fit TRBD2. The V gene end was trimmed by 4 bases and the J gene end by 7 bases; junction bases not matched to a gene: 10. The CDR3 contains 16 residues. Germline V gene lookup returns CDR1 MGHRA and CDR2 YSYEKL. The CDR3 spells CASSLGLAGPRGTQYF. CDR3 DNA sequence: TGCGCCAGCAGCCTGGGACTAGCGGGCCCTCGGGGGACCCAGTACTTC.

The CDR3 DNA sequence: TGTGCCAGCAGTTCCCCCCGGACAGGACCTAACTATGGCTACACCTTC. This codes for CASSSPRTGPNYGYTF. The rearrangement uses TRBV28 and TRBJ1-2, with TRBD1 matching over 7 bases. Germline V gene lookup returns CDR1 MDHEN and CDR2 SYDVKM. The V gene end was trimmed by 4 bases and the J gene end by 0 bases; junction bases not matched to a gene: 8. The CDR3 runs 16 residues.

This clone was picked up a small number of times. J is TRBJ1-1 and V is TRBV27, with D perhaps matching TRBD1 (6 bases). The CDR3 is made up of 14 amino acids. Germline assignment: CDR1 MNHEY and CDR2 SMNVEV (reference sequence). Trimming took off 7 bases at V and 0 bases at J, with 12 bases between the two ends. CDR3 loop: CASIGGDMNTEAFF. The CDR3 bases are TGTGCCAGCATAGGGGGGGACATGAACACTGAAGCTTTCTTT.

The chain carries TRBV6-5 and TRBJ2-7; D remains ambiguous. Looked up from germline, CDR1 is MNHEY and CDR2 is SVGAGI. The CDR3 is 14 amino acids. With 5 bases removed from V and 0 bases from J, the gap between germline ends came to 11 bases. For the CDR3, the DNA is TGTGCCAGCAGTCCCCGACTCGACTCCTACGAGCAGTACTTC. Amino acid sequence: CASSPRLDSYEQYF.

This clone was detected a few times. The chain recombines TRBV9 with TRBJ2-3; D perhaps matches TRBD1 (5 bases). Trimming pared 2 bases from V and 1 base from J, leaving 11 bases between. The CDR3 sequence is 15 residues long. Germline V gives CDR1 SGDLS, CDR2 YYNGEE. The CDR3 DNA reads TGTGCCAGCAGCGTCTGGACATCCGGCACAGATACGCAGTATTTT. This translates into CASSVWTSGTDTQYF.

V gene TRBV9 combines with J gene TRBJ2-3, with 8 bases that match TRBD2. The CDR3 totals 16 residues. J was trimmed by 1 base and V by 2 bases; bases with no gene match: 6. Germline CDR1 and CDR2: SGDLS and YYNGEE. The CDR3 loop reads CASSVGGGGGTDTQYF. The CDR3 DNA reads TGTGCCAGCAGCGTCGGGGGGGGAGGGGGCACAGATACGCAGTATTTT.

The chain employs TRBV27 and TRBJ1-1; the match to TRBD1 covers 12 bases. The CDR3 is 16 residues long. The V and J ends lost 5 bases and 4 bases, in that order; junction bases with no gene match: 8. Germline CDR1 MNHEY, CDR2 SMNVEV (reference sequence). This chain's CDR3 is CASSAGTGGGSTEAFF. The CDR3 nucleotides read TGTGCCAGCAGTGCCGGGACAGGGGGCGGGAGCACTGAAGCTTTCTTT.

V is TRBV6-5 and J is TRBJ1-2; D is possibly TRBD1 (6 bases). CDR1 and CDR2 (germline): MNHEY, SVGAGI. The CDR3 length is 13 residues. V was trimmed by 6 bases and J by 6 bases, leaving 14 bases between them. The CDR3 sequence is CASRTGSGDGYTF. In DNA, the CDR3 is TGTGCCAGCAGAACAGGGTCGGGCGATGGCTACACCTTC.

The chain has TRBV7-2 and TRBJ1-1, with 7 bases identical to TRBD1. Trimming at V came to 5 bases and at J to 0 bases, leaving 9 bases not matched to a gene. Germline CDR1 and CDR2: SGHTA and FQGNSA. CDR3 length: 16 residues. The chain's CDR3 is CASSPISGQLNTEAFF. CDR3 in DNA: TGTGCCAGCAGCCCCATCTCGGGACAGTTGAACACTGAAGCTTTCTTT.

The chain carries TRBV5-1 and TRBJ2-5; TRBD2 might be the D (5 bases). V dropped 4 bases and J dropped 4 bases, with 11 bases sitting between them. This CDR3 comprises 13 residues. Germline loops: CDR1 SGHRS, CDR2 YFSETQ. CDR3 nucleotide sequence: TGCGCCAGCAGCCCTGCTGGAGGAGAGACCCAGTACTTC. It codes for CASSPAGGETQYF.

The chain uses TRBV28 and TRBJ1-1; TRBD1 is a possible D gene (5 bases). Germline values: CDR1 MDHEN, CDR2 SYDVKM. The CDR3 covers 13 residues. The V gene lost 2 bases and the J gene lost 11 bases, with 15 bases spanning the gap. The CDR3 spells CASSLNGRGGAFF. CDR3 coding DNA: TGTGCCAGCAGTTTAAATGGTCGGGGGGGGGCTTTCTTT.

The genes are TRBV29-1 and TRBJ1-2; the match to TRBD1 covers 9 bases. V dropped 5 bases and J dropped 12; count of bases not matched to a gene: 4. Germline CDR1 SQVTM, CDR2 ANQGSEA. This CDR3 has 10 residues. CDR3 region: CSVRTGVNTF. The CDR3 bases are TGCAGCGTTCGGACAGGGGTTAACACCTTC. Full variable domain (remainder filled in from reference TRBV29-1 and TRBJ1-2): SAVISQKPSRDICQRGTSLTIQCQVDSQVTMMFWYRQQPGQSLTLIATANQGSEATYESGFVIDKFPISRPNLTFSTLTVSNMSPEDSSIYLCSVRTGVNTFGSGTRLTVV.

The chain combines TRBV7-6 with TRBJ2-2; D is ambiguous. The CDR3 is 14 amino acids. Germline V CDR1 and CDR2: SGHVS, FNYEAQ. Trimming shortened V by 4 bases and J by 1 base, and 7 bases separated the two germline ends. The CDR3 DNA is TGTGCCAGCAGCTCCCAGGAGAACACCGGGGAGCTGTTTTTT. Translating it yields CASSSQENTGELFF. Using reference TRBV7-6 and TRBJ2-2 for the parts outside the CDR3, the full variable domain is GAGVSQSPRYKVTKRGQDVALRCDPISGHVSLYWYRQALGQGPEFLTYFNYEAQQDKSGLPNDRFSAERPEGSISTLTIQRTEQRDSAMYRCASSSQENTGELFFGEGSRLTVL.

This clone was recorded only once. The CDR3 DNA reads as TGTGCCAGCAGCGGTCGACAGGGCTGCGAGCAGTACTTC. Protein product: CASSGRQGCEQYF. The chain uses TRBV21-1 and TRBJ2-7; the DNA was not compared with TRBD1, the D call given in the table. TRBV21-1 is tagged as a pseudogene. This CDR3 comprises 13 residues.

V gene TRBV30 combines with J gene TRBJ1-5, with D perhaps TRBD1 (6 bases). Germline V lookup: CDR1 GTSNPN, CDR2 SVGIG (reference sequence). The CDR3 loop spans 14 amino acids. Trimming stripped 2 bases from V and 7 bases from J, with 15 bases between. CDR3 loop: CAWSYGTLGQPQHF. DNA of the CDR3: TGTGCCTGGAGTTACGGGACACTGGGCCAGCCCCAGCATTTT.

This clone was seen once. CDR3 in amino acids: CASSSGTGGLETQYF. The CDR3, as DNA: TGCGCCAGCAGCTCTGGGACAGGGGGCTTGGAGACCCAGTACTTC. The chain uses TRBV5-1 and TRBJ2-5; 12 bases are shared with TRBD1. Germline V gene sequence: CDR1 SGHRS, CDR2 YFSETQ. The V segment lost 3 bases and the J segment 5 bases; nucleotides outside the gene matches: 5. The CDR3 length is 15 residues.

The chain couples TRBV28 to TRBJ1-1; D gene unclear. Trimming took 5 bases from V and 0 from J, leaving 16 bases between them. CDR1 MDHEN and CDR2 SYDVKM come from the germline V gene. This CDR3 has 16 amino acids. Here the CDR3 DNA reads TGTGCCAGCAGTAGACCCCCGGGAGAGCTGAACACTGAAGCTTTCTTT. Translated: CASSRPPGELNTEAFF.

J is TRBJ1-1 and V is TRBV5-1; 9 positions agree with TRBD1. Germline-derived CDR1 and CDR2 are SGHRS and YFSETQ. This CDR3 contains 15 residues. V gave up 5 bases and J gave up 1 base; unmatched junction bases: 6. The DNA of the CDR3 is TGCGCCAGCAGAGCAGACAGGGGGTGGAACACTGAAGCTTTCTTT. It translates to CASRADRGWNTEAFF.

V is TRBV20-1 and J is TRBJ1-4; D call uncertain. CDR1 and CDR2 (germline): DFQATT, SNEGSKA (reference sequence). V lost 1 base and J 8 bases, leaving 5 bases between the germline ends. The CDR3 extends over 11 amino acids. The chain's CDR3 is CSARGVEKLFF. In DNA, the CDR3 is TGCAGTGCTAGAGGGGTGGAAAAACTGTTTTTT.